Presented here are 23 T cell receptor beta chains from one specimen sequenced in a study of blood T cell repertoires in COVID-19 (dated by TCRdb to 2020 to 2022). The protocol used for the library was the immunoSEQ multiplex PCR assay. In TCRdb, the immuneACCESS table is reduced to in-frame sequences with V and J assigned. These tables do not hold every clone; where another copy was compared, an unresolved V gene accounts for under half, and the others remain unexplained. This sample gives about 35,000 clones in total; around 87% of them show up just once. The ten biggest clones cover 10% of the sample. Sequencing input: peripheral blood. The source is a man of 80 years or more with active COVID-19.

The V call is TRBV7-2, the J call TRBJ1-4; 7 positions agree with TRBD1. V was clipped by 5 bases and J by 8 bases; unmatched bases: 17. CDR1 is SGHTA and CDR2 is FQGNSA in the germline V gene. The CDR3 consists of 17 residues. For the CDR3, the DNA is TGTGCCAGCAGCGAGACCACACAGACAGGGTTCCGAGAAAAACTGTTTTTT. It encodes CASSETTQTGFREKLFF. Full variable domain (missing parts from reference TRBV7-2 and TRBJ1-4): GAGVSQSPSNKVTEKGKDVELRCDPISGHTALYWYRQSLGQGLEFLIYFQGNSAPDKSGLPSDRFSAERTGGSVSTLTIQRTQQEDSAVYLCASSETTQTGFREKLFFGSGTQLSVL.

This clone was observed a single time. The gene calls are TRBV18 and TRBJ2-7; 8 positions match TRBD1. The germline V gene has CDR1 KGHSH and CDR2 LQKENI. The V gene end was trimmed by 2 bases and the J gene end by 5 bases; junction bases not matched to a gene: 8. This CDR3 is built from 15 residues. CDR3 region: CASSPVRTGTDEQYF. CDR3 in DNA: TGTGCCAGCTCACCAGTTCGGACAGGGACCGACGAGCAGTACTTC.

This chain connects TRBV27 to TRBJ1-5; 7 nucleotides align to TRBD1. Germline values: CDR1 MNHEY, CDR2 SMNVEV (reference sequence). The CDR3 extends over 15 amino acids. Trimming removed 5 bases from V and 4 bases from J; junction bases left unmatched: 8. This CDR3 is CASSGRQGRNQPQHF. CDR3 nucleotides: TGTGCCAGCAGTGGCCGACAGGGCCGGAATCAGCCCCAGCATTTT.

Here the CDR3 reads CASSFLGQDAFF. In DNA, the CDR3 is TGTGCCAGCAGTTTTTTGGGACAGGACGCTTTCTTT. V and J are TRBV28 and TRBJ1-1; the match to TRBD1 covers 8 bases. Germline-derived CDR1 and CDR2 are MDHEN and SYDVKM. This CDR3 region has 12 residues. The trim removed 3 bases at V and 11 bases at J, leaving 5 bases unmatched.

The chain combines TRBV19 with TRBJ1-5; D might be TRBD1 (5 bases). Trimming took off 0 bases at V and 5 bases at J, with 17 bases between the two ends. This CDR3 comprises 17 residues. The germline V gene encodes CDR1 LNHDA and CDR2 SQIVND (reference sequence). CDR3 DNA sequence: TGTGCCAGTAGTATAGAGTGGGGGGTGGATTTTCATCAGCCCCAGCATTTT. Translating it yields CASSIEWGVDFHQPQHF.

The chain couples TRBV6-5 to TRBJ2-3; 7 bases fit TRBD1. This CDR3 is built from 15 residues. V was clipped by 8 bases and J by 2 bases; unmatched bases: 10. Germline values: CDR1 MNHEY, CDR2 SVGAGI. CDR3 DNA: TGTGCCAGCGCATCGGGACAGACTCTCACAGATACGCAGTATTTT. It yields the protein CASASGQTLTDTQYF.

The V call is TRBV4-2, the J call TRBJ2-7, with TRBD1 identical over 7 bases. The V gene end was trimmed by 3 bases and the J gene end by 3 bases; junction bases not matched to a gene: 5. Germline CDR1 LGHNA, CDR2 YNFKEQ. The CDR3 extends over 14 amino acids. The CDR3, as DNA: TGTGCCAGCAGCCACCAGGGGGTGGACTACGAGCAGTACTTC. Residues: CASSHQGVDYEQYF.

The J gene is TRBJ2-2, the V gene TRBV6-6, with 7 bases lining up with TRBD1. V was clipped by 5 bases and J by 0 bases; unmatched bases: 3. The CDR3 covers 15 residues. The germline gives CDR1 MNHNY, CDR2 SVGAGI (reference sequence). CDR3 amino acids: CASSPGGSNTGELFF. CDR3 in DNA: TGTGCCAGCAGTCCAGGGGGATCGAACACCGGGGAGCTGTTTTTT.

The chain has TRBV6-6 and TRBJ2-7; perhaps TRBD1 as D (5 bases). Trimming took 0 bases from V and 3 from J, leaving 12 bases between them. The CDR3 extends over 15 amino acids. Germline values: CDR1 MNHNY, CDR2 SVGAGI (reference sequence). The CDR3 region has the DNA TGTGCCAGCAGTTACTCGAACAGGTTCGTCTACGAGCAGTACTTC. This codes for CASSYSNRFVYEQYF.

This chain joins TRBV5-1 and TRBJ2-7; 12 nucleotides line up with TRBD2. The germline V gene has CDR1 SGHRS and CDR2 YFSETQ. J was trimmed by 6 bases and V by 0 bases; bases with no gene match: 4. The CDR3 length is 15 residues. This CDR3 reads CASSLELAGGGEQYF. CDR3 nucleotide sequence: TGCGCCAGCAGCTTGGAACTAGCGGGAGGAGGCGAGCAGTACTTC.

The rearrangement uses TRBV27 and TRBJ2-7; possible D gene TRBD2, 6 bases. The CDR3 is made up of 17 amino acids. The germline V gene encodes CDR1 MNHEY and CDR2 SMNVEV (reference sequence). The V end lost 5 bases, the J end lost 0 bases, and 20 bases lay between the germline ends. The CDR3 region has the DNA TGTGCCAGCAGTCGGAGCGGCAGCGGGTCTAGCTCCTACGAGCAGTACTTC. Its translation is CASSRSGSGSSSYEQYF.

The J gene is TRBJ1-1, the V gene TRBV6-6, with a weak D call TRBD1 (6 bases). The CDR3 runs to 14 residues. The V gene's germline CDR1 is MNHNY and CDR2 SVGAGI (reference sequence). Trimming left V 6 bases short and J 1 base short, with 12 bases between. CDR3 sequence: CASSPGTPNTEAFF. The CDR3, as DNA: TGTGCCAGCAGCCCCGGGACACCGAACACTGAAGCTTTCTTT.

This rearrangement joins TRBV28 to TRBJ1-2; D unclear. Germline V gene data show CDR1 as MDHEN and CDR2 as SYDVKM. Trimming left V 6 bases short and J 3 bases short, with 8 bases between. The CDR3 runs 12 residues. The CDR3, as DNA: TGTGCCAGCAGCCCAAACTACTATGGCTACACCTTC. Translated: CASSPNYYGYTF.

The chain couples TRBV6-5 to TRBJ1-1; maybe TRBD1 (6 bases). Germline CDR1 is MNHEY and CDR2 is SVGAGI. The CDR3 sequence is 13 residues long. The V end was cut by 6 bases, the J end by 13 bases, with 21 bases between. The CDR3 is CASREDLQGSDFF. DNA of the CDR3: TGTGCCAGCAGAGAGGATTTACAGGGCTCTGATTTCTTT.

The chain couples TRBV6-2 or TRBV6-3 to TRBJ2-3, with 7 bases lining up with TRBD2. The germline gives CDR1 MNHEY, CDR2 SVGEGT. CDR3 length equals 18 residues. Trimming took 4 bases from V and 2 from J; bases not matched to a gene: 15. The CDR3 nucleotides read TGTGCCAGCAGTTCCCGTCGGCGGGGAGCGGGAAACACAGATACGCAGTATTTT. Protein sequence: CASSSRRRGAGNTDTQYF.

This clone was counted only a few times. The chain combines TRBV6-5 with TRBJ1-1, with TRBD1 identical over 7 bases. V lost 5 bases and J lost 0; bases outside the gene matches: 3. CDR3 length equals 14 residues. Germline values: CDR1 MNHEY, CDR2 SVGAGI. CDR3 nucleotide sequence: TGTGCCAGCAGTCAGACAGGGTTGAACACTGAAGCTTTCTTT. Its protein is CASSQTGLNTEAFF.

The CDR3 region is CASSLGGEEQYF. The CDR3 DNA sequence: TGCGCCAGCAGCTTAGGGGGAGAGGAGCAGTACTTC. This chain joins TRBV5-1 and TRBJ2-7; a possible D gene is TRBD1 (6 bases). V was trimmed by 2 bases and J by 7 bases, leaving 10 bases between them. This CDR3 comprises 12 residues. CDR1 is SGHRS and CDR2 is YFSETQ in the germline V gene.

Here the CDR3 reads CASSFSPMGVLSGTGELFF. DNA for the CDR3: TGTGCCAGCAGCTTCTCTCCTATGGGAGTACTCTCGGGCACCGGGGAGCTGTTTTTT. This chain connects TRBV7-2 to TRBJ2-2, with TRBD2 as a possible D gene (5 bases). The CDR3 is 19 amino acids. V lost 3 bases, J lost 4 bases, and 24 bases lay in between. Germline loops: CDR1 SGHTA, CDR2 FQGNSA.

This clone was detected a few times. The chain combines TRBV2 with TRBJ2-1; 10 positions agree with TRBD2. The CDR3 length is 14 residues. Germline V lookup: CDR1 SNHLY, CDR2 FYNNEI. J was trimmed by 10 bases and V by 2 bases; bases with no gene match: 5. CDR3 sequence: CASSEWLAGAEQFF. The DNA for the CDR3 is TGTGCCAGCAGTGAATGGCTAGCGGGAGCCGAGCAGTTCTTC.

This clone was recorded once. The rearrangement joins TRBV24-1 to TRBJ2-7; D may be TRBD2 (5 bases). This CDR3 comprises 14 residues. CDR1 and CDR2 from the germline V gene are KGHDR and SFDVKD. Trimming shortened V by 4 bases and J by 2 bases, and 11 bases separated the two germline ends. The CDR3 DNA follows: TGTGCCACCAGTGACGGGGATGGGGCCTACGAGCAGTACTTC. Amino acids: CATSDGDGAYEQYF.

The gene calls are TRBV7-9 and TRBJ1-6; the D gene is possibly TRBD1 (5 bases). CDR3 length equals 14 residues. Germline CDR1 reads SEHNR; CDR2 reads FQNEAQ (reference sequence). V dropped 7 bases and J dropped 9 bases, with 16 bases sitting between them. CDR3 DNA sequence: TGTGCCAGCACACGGGGGTCCGAAGGTTCACCCCTCCACTTT. It encodes CASTRGSEGSPLHF.

The genes are TRBV6-6 and TRBJ2-7; D possibly corresponds to TRBD1 (8 bases). Germline V gene sequence: CDR1 MNHNY, CDR2 SVGAGI (reference sequence). The V end lost 8 bases, the J end lost 1 base, and 15 bases lay between the germline ends. This CDR3 has 14 amino acids. CDR3 bases: TGTGCCAGCCTTAAACAGGGGGGGTCCTACGAGCAGTACTTC. It specifies CASLKQGGSYEQYF.

The chain combines TRBV7-2 with TRBJ2-1; D not certain. The CDR3 runs to 11 residues. CDR1 is SGHTA, CDR2 FQGNSA, per germline. V shed 5 bases and J shed 8 bases, with 7 bases lying between them. CDR3 nucleotide sequence: TGTGCCAGCAGCCAAAGCCATGAGCAGTTCTTC. Amino acid sequence: CASSQSHEQFF.